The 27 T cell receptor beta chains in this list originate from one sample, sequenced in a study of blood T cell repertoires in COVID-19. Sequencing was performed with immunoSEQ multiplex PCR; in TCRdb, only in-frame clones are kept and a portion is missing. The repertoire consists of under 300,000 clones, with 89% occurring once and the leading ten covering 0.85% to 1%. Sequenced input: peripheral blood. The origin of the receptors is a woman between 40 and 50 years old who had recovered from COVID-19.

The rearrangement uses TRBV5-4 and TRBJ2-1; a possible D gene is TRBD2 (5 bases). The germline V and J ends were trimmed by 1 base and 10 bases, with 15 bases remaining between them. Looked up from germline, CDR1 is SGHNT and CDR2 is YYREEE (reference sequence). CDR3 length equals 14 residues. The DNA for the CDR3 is TGTGCCAGCAGCTTGACTAGTCTCGGAGTGGAGCAGTTCTTC. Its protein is CASSLTSLGVEQFF.

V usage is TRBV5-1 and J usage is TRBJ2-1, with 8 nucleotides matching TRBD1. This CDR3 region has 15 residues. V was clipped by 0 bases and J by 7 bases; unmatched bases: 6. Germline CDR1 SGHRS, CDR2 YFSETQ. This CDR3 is CASSLVAGGANEQFF. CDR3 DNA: TGCGCCAGCAGCTTGGTGGCAGGGGGCGCGAATGAGCAGTTCTTC. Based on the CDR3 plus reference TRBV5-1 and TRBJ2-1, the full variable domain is KAGVTQTPRYLIKTRGQQVTLSCSPISGHRSVSWYQQTPGQGLQFLFEYFSETQRNKGNFPGRFSGRQFSNSRSEMNVSTLELGDSALYLCASSLVAGGANEQFFGPGTRLTVL.

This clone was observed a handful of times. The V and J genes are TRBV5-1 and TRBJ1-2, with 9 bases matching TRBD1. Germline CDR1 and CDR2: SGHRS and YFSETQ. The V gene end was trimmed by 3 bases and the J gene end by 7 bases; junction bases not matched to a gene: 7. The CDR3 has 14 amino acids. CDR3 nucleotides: TGCGCCAGCAGCTGGATCGGGACAGGGTCTGGCTACACCTTC. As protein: CASSWIGTGSGYTF.

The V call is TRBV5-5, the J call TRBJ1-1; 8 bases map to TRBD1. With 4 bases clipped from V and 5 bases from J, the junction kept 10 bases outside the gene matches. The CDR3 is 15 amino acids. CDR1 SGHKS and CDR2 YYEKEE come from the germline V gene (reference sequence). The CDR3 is CASSQGQGSITEAFF. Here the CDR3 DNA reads TGTGCCAGCAGCCAAGGACAGGGTTCGATTACTGAAGCTTTCTTT.

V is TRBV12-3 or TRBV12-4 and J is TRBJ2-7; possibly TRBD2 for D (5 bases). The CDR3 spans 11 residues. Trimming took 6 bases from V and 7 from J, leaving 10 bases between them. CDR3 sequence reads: CASSRTQEQYF. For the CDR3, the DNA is TGTGCCAGCAGCCGGACTCAAGAGCAGTACTTC.

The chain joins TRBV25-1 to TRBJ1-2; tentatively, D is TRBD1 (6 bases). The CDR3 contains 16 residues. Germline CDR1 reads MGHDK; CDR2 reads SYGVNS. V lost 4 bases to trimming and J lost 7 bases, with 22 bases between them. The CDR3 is CASSGHFEGHLGGYTF. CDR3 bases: TGTGCCAGCAGTGGACACTTCGAGGGACATTTGGGTGGCTACACCTTC.

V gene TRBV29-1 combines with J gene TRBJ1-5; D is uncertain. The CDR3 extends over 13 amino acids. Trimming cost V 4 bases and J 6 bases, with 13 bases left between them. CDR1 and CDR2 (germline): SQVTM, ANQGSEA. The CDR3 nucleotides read TGCAGCGTTGTCGTTGGTCTCGGTCAGCCCCAGCATTTT. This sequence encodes CSVVVGLGQPQHF.

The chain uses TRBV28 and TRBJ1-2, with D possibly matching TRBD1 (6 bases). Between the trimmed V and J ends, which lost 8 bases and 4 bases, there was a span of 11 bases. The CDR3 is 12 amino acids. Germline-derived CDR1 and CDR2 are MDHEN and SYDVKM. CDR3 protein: CASGTGSYGYTF. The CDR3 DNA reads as TGTGCCAGCGGCACAGGGAGCTATGGCTACACCTTC.

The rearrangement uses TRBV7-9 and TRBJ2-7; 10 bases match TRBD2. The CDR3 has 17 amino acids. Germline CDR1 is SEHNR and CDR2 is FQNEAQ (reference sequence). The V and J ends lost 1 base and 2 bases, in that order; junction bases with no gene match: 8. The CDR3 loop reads CASSLVAGGPNTYEQYF. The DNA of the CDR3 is TGTGCCAGCAGCTTAGTAGCGGGAGGCCCTAATACCTACGAGCAGTACTTC.

The CDR3 DNA reads as TGTGCCAGCAGCTTAGGGGCAGGCCAGTACTTC. Protein sequence: CASSLGAGQYF. The gene calls are TRBV7-8 and TRBJ2-5; D unresolved. The V end lost 1 base, the J end lost 10 bases, and 7 bases lay between the germline ends. There are 11 residues in the CDR3. Germline lookup yields CDR1 SGHVS and CDR2 FQNEAQ.

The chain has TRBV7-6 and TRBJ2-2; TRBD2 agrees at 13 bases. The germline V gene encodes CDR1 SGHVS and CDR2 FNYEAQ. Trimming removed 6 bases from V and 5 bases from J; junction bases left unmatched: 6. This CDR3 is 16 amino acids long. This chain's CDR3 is CASSQLAGGWTGELFF. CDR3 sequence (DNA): TGTGCCAGCAGTCAACTAGCGGGAGGGTGGACCGGGGAGCTGTTTTTT.

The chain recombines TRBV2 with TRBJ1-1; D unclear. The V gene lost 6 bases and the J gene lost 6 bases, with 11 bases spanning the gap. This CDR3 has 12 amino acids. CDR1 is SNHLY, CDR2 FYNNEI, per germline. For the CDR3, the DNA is TGTGCCAGCAGGATATGGGAGGCTGAAGCTTTCTTT. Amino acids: CASRIWEAEAFF.

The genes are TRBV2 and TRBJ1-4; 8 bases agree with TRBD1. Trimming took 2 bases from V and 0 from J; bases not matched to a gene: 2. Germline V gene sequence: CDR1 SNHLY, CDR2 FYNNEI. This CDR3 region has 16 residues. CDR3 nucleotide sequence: TGTGCCAGCAGTGAACAGGGGGCGGCAACTAATGAAAAACTGTTTTTT. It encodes CASSEQGAATNEKLFF.

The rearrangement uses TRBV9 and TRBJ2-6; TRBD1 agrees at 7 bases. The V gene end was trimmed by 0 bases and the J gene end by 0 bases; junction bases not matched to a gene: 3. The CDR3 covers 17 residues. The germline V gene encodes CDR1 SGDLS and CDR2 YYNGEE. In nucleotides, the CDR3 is TGTGCCAGCAGCGTAGGGGGGACAGACTCTGGGGCCAACGTCCTGACTTTC. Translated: CASSVGGTDSGANVLTF.

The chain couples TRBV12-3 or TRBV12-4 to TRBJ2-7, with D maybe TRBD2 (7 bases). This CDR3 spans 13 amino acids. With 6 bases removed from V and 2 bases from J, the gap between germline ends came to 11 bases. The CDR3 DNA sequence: TGTGCCAGCAGGAGGGGGGGAGCCTACGAGCAGTACTTC. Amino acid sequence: CASRRGGAYEQYF.

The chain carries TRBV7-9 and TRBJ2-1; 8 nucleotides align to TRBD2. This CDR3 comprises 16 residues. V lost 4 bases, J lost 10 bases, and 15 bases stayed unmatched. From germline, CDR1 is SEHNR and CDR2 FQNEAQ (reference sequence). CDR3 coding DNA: TGTGCCAGCAGCTCCGAACCGGGACTAGACACAATGGAGCAGTTCTTC. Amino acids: CASSSEPGLDTMEQFF.

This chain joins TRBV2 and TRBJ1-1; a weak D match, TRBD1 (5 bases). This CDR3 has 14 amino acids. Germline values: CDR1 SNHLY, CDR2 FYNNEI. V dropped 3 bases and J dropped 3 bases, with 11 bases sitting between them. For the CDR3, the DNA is TGTGCCAGCAGTGACAAGGGAGGGGACACTGAAGCTTTCTTT. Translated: CASSDKGGDTEAFF.

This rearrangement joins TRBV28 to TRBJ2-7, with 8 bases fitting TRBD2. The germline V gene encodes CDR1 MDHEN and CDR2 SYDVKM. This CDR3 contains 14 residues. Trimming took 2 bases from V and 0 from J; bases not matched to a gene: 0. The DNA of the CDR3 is TGTGCCAGCAGTTTACTAGCGGGCTCCTACGAGCAGTACTTC. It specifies CASSLLAGSYEQYF.

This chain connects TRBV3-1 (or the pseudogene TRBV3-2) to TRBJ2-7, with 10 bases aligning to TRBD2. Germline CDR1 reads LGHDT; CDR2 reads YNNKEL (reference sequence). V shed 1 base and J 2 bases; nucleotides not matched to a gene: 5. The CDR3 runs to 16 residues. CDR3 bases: TGTGCCAGCAGCCAAGGGCTAGCGGGAGTACCCTACGAGCAGTACTTC. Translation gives CASSQGLAGVPYEQYF.

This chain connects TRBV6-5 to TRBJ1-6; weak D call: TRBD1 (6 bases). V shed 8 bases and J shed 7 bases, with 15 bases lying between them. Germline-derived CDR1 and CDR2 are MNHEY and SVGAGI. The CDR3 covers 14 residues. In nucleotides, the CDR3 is TGTGCCAGCGGGAACAGGGAAGTGAATTCACCCCTCCACTTT. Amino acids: CASGNREVNSPLHF.

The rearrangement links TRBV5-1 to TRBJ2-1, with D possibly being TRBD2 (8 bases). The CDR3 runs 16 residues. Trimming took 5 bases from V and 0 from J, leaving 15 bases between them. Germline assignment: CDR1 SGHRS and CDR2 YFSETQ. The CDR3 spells CASSFSGDSSYNEQFF. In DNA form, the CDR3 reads TGCGCCAGCAGTTTTAGCGGGGACAGCTCCTACAATGAGCAGTTCTTC.

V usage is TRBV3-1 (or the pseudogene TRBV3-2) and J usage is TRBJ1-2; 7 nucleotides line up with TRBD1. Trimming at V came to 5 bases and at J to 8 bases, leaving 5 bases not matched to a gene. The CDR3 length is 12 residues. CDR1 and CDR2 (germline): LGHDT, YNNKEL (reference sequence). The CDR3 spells CASSSTGSGYTF. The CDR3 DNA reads TGTGCCAGCAGCTCGACAGGGAGCGGCTACACCTTC.

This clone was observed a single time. The CDR3 here is CASSTGFSYEQYF. The CDR3 DNA sequence: TGCGCCAGCAGTACAGGGTTCTCCTACGAGCAGTACTTC. The chain links TRBV10-2 to TRBJ2-7; possibly TRBD1 for D (6 bases). Trimming shortened V by 5 bases and J by 0 bases, and 8 bases separated the two germline ends. Germline CDR1 and CDR2: WSHSY and SAAADI. This CDR3 region has 13 residues.

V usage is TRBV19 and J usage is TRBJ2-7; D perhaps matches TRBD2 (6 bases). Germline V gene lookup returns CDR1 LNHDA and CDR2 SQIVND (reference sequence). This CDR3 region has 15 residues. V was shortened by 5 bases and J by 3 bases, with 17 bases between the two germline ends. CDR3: CASSPGGTANYEQYF. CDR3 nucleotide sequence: TGTGCCAGTAGTCCTGGGGGGACGGCGAACTACGAGCAGTACTTC.

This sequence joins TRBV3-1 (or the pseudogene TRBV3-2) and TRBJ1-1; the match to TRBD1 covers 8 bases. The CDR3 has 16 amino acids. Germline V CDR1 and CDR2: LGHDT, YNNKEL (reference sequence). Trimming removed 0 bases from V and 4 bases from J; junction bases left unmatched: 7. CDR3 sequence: CASSQEARTGSTEAFF. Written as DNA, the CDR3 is TGTGCCAGCAGCCAAGAGGCGCGGACAGGGTCCACTGAAGCTTTCTTT.

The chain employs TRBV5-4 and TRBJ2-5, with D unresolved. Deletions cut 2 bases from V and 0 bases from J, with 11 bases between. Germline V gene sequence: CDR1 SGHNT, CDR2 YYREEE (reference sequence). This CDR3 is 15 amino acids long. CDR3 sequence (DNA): TGTGCCAGCAGCTTTTTAGAGGCGGACCAAGAGACCCAGTACTTC. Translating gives CASSFLEADQETQYF.

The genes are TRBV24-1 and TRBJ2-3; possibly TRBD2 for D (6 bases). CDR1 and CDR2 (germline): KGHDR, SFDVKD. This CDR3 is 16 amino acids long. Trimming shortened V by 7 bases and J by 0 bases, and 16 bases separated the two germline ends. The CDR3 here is CATSPEGLLSTDTQYF. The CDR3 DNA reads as TGTGCCACCAGCCCGGAGGGCTTACTTAGCACAGATACGCAGTATTTT.